This record looks at one TCR beta chain sequence and its context. The data were taken from a study of cytomegalovirus exposure and HLA in healthy donors. With V trimmed by 5 bases and J by 3 bases, 4 bases remained unmatched. Germline CDR1 SGHVS, CDR2 FQNEAQ. The CDR3 is 15 amino acids. TCRdb's table, derived via immunoSEQ multiplex PCR, lists solely in-frame clones and lacks some. The sample comprises 50,000 or so clones, just under 95% of which are singletons, and 2% to 2.5% rests with the top ten. The chain has TRBV7-8 and TRBJ1-4; 9 bases line up with TRBD1. The specimen sequenced was PBMCs. The origin of this receptor is a man between 18 and 29 years old in good health and CMV-seronegative. CDR3 sequence: CASSPRTGANEKLFF. As DNA, the CDR3 is TGTGCCAGCAGCCCCCGGACAGGGGCTAATGAAAAACTGTTTTTT.